The source of this T cell receptor beta chain is a study of T cells in Graves' hyperthyroidism and ophthalmopathy. Whole-study findings and limits: In validation, the model predicted ophthalmopathy. These predictions came a median about 6.2 months before onset. Most expanded thyroid clonotypes above 0.001 recurred in blood.

It was RNA transcripts that yielded the amplified TCR beta CDR3 regions. The study used the HTBI primer set for a first-round RT-PCR of the TCR CDR3. In TCRdb, the multiplex PCR reads were re-called with MiXCR into one record per CDR3 protein. Among roughly 400,000 distinct CDR3 sequences listed, over 12% were seen once. This CDR3 has 15 residues. Looked up from germline, CDR1 is MGHRA and CDR2 is YSYEKL. Trimming left V 3 bases short and J 14 bases short, with 20 bases between. Based on clinical symptoms, serum thyroxine and TRAb, thyroid ultrasound and orbital computed tomography, diagnoses were reached. This clonotype was found a few times. Its antigen is not known.

This sequence joins TRBV4-1 and TRBJ1-6; tentative D call: TRBD1 (6 bases). The source material was blood. The sequence was collected from a middle-aged man with Graves' ophthalmopathy. The CDR3 DNA is TGCGCCAGCAGCCAGGAAAGGACAGACCCAGGGGCCCTCCACTTT. This sequence encodes CASSQERTDPGALHF.